A selection of T cell receptor beta chains follows, all from one sample in a study of blood T cell repertoires in COVID-19. Libraries were prepared by immunoSEQ multiplex PCR; TCRdb keeps only in-frame clonotypes and omits some of them. The table shows roughly 280,000 clones, with around 93% occurring only once. Sequences were obtained from PBMCs or T cells enriched from blood (not recorded which). The source of these receptors is a man aged 40-50 years who had been exposed to COVID-19. The CDR3 runs from the conserved cysteine through the conserved F or W. A D gene is named only where the DNA matches it firmly. Size is omitted from some rows. Given values are once, few, many or a class for expanded clones.

.	.	TRBV11-2	TRBJ1-2	CASSLPSSGYTF	TGTGCCAGCAGCTTACCGTCCTCGGGCTACACCTTC
.	.	TRBV4-1	TRBJ2-7	CASSQAPSAAYEQYF	TGCGCCAGCAGCCAAGCCCCCAGCGCCGCCTACGAGCAGTACTTC
TRBD1	.	TRBV25-1	TRBJ1-1	CASSAGQAFGAFF	TGTGCCAGCAGTGCAGGACAGGCCTTCGGAGCTTTCTTT
.	.	TRBV29-1	TRBJ1-2	CSVAVAEVNYGYTF	TGCAGCGTTGCGGTGGCAGAGGTTAACTATGGCTACACCTTC
.	.	TRBV7-2	TRBJ1-6	CASSLMGRNSPLHF	TGTGCCAGCAGCTTGATGGGGCGAAATTCACCCCTCCACTTT
TRBD2	.	TRBV7-8	TRBJ2-2	CASSLLLAGMGGELFF	TGTGCCAGCAGCTTACTACTAGCGGGAATGGGGGGGGAGCTGTTTTTT
TRBD1	.	TRBV6-5	TRBJ2-4	CASSSLDRAAKNIQYF	TGTGCCAGCAGTTCGTTGGACAGGGCGGCCAAAAACATTCAGTACTTC
.	.	TRBV10-3	TRBJ2-2	CAMRFDGDTGELFF	TGTGCCATGAGGTTCGACGGAGACACCGGGGAGCTGTTTTTT
.	.	TRBV18	TRBJ1-5	CASSLTRDSNQPQHF	TGTGCCAGCTCCCTGACACGGGATAGCAATCAGCCCCAGCATTTT
TRBD1	.	TRBV13	TRBJ1-3	CASSSSRQGHSGNTIYF	TGTGCCAGCAGCTCGTCACGACAGGGGCACTCTGGAAACACCATATATTTT
.	.	TRBV21-1	TRBJ1-2	CASSKVSGDYGYTF	TGTGCCAGCAGCAAAGTTTCGGGGGATTATGGCTACACCTTC
.	.	TRBV21-1	TRBJ2-3	CASNNKVSGTHYSTDTQYF	TGTGCCAGCAACAATAAGGTGTCAGGGACTCATTATTCCACAGATACGCAGTATTTT
.	.	TRBV7-8	TRBJ2-3	CASSLGPPSRDTQYF	TGTGCCAGCAGCTTAGGTCCCCCCTCGCGAGATACGCAGTATTTT
TRBD1	.	TRBV15	TRBJ2-7	CATSFNTGAVYEQYF	TGTGCCACCAGCTTTAACACAGGGGCCGTCTACGAGCAGTACTTC
.	.	TRBV29-1	TRBJ2-2	CSATSRGELFF	TGCAGCGCGACTAGTCGCGGGGAGCTGTTTTTT
TRBD2	once	TRBV7-3	TRBJ2-1	CASSLYPGGPNEQFF	TGTGCCAGCAGCTTATACCCGGGAGGGCCCAATGAGCAGTTCTTC
TRBD1	.	TRBV24-1	TRBJ2-2	CATSRRDRESGELFF	TGTGCCACCAGTCGCCGGGACAGGGAGTCCGGGGAGCTGTTTTTT
TRBD1	.	TRBV28	TRBJ1-2	CASSSWTGALSYGYTF	TGTGCCAGCAGTTCTTGGACAGGGGCCCTTTCCTATGGCTACACCTTC
TRBD1	.	TRBV30	TRBJ2-7	CAWSPPGTALQRQYF	TGTGCCTGGAGTCCCCCCGGGACAGCGCTTCAACGGCAGTACTTC
.	.	TRBV6-5	TRBJ1-5	CASSQTGGGQPQHF	TGTGCCAGCAGTCAAACGGGGGGTGGGCAGCCCCAGCATTTT
.	.	TRBV7-3	TRBJ1-2	CASSPLPASSYGYTF	TGTGCCAGCAGCCCGCTCCCAGCGTCCTCCTATGGCTACACCTTC
.	.	TRBV19	TRBJ2-2	CASRSPLNTGELFF	TGTGCCAGTAGGTCCCCCTTAAACACCGGGGAGCTGTTTTTT
.	few	TRBV19	TRBJ1-6	CASSISGDSPLHF	TGTGCCAGTAGTATCTCAGGGGATTCACCCCTCCACTTT
.	.	TRBV15	TRBJ2-7	CATSRTGVVDEQYF	TGTGCCACCAGCAGGACGGGGGTCGTAGACGAGCAGTACTTC
TRBD1	.	TRBV29-1	TRBJ1-2	CSVDYRDRGSDYGYTF	TGCAGCGTTGATTACCGGGACAGGGGGTCTGACTATGGCTACACCTTC
TRBD1	.	TRBV5-6	TRBJ1-1	CASSGGTGNKAFF	TGTGCCAGCAGCGGAGGGACAGGGAATAAAGCTTTCTTT
.	.	TRBV3-1/TRBV3-2	TRBJ2-5	CASSQDRSTQYF	TGTGCCAGCAGCCAAGATCGGTCGACCCAGTACTTC
TRBD2	.	TRBV28	TRBJ2-5	CASTTSGRTETQYF	TGTGCCAGTACGACTAGCGGGAGGACAGAGACCCAGTACTTC
.	.	TRBV7-9	TRBJ1-3	CASSHPIGDSGNTIYF	TGTGCCAGCAGCCACCCTATCGGGGACTCTGGAAACACCATATATTTT
.	.	TRBV24-1	TRBJ2-5	CATSDLQAETQYF	TGTGCCACCAGTGATTTGCAAGCAGAGACCCAGTACTTC
TRBD2	.	TRBV19	TRBJ2-7	CASSHSSGRADEQYF	TGTGCCAGTAGCCATTCTAGCGGGAGGGCTGACGAGCAGTACTTC
TRBD1	.	TRBV28	TRBJ1-5	CASRDRDRQPQHF	TGTGCCAGCAGAGACAGGGATCGACAGCCCCAGCATTTT
.	.	TRBV28	TRBJ2-5	CASSSLGEALSQYF	TGTGCCAGCAGTTCCCTGGGGGAGGCGCTATCCCAGTACTTC
.	.	TRBV19	TRBJ1-4	CASSVQRRGEKLFF	TGTGCCAGTAGTGTCCAAAGACGGGGAGAAAAACTGTTTTTT
TRBD1	.	TRBV28	TRBJ1-1	CASSLPRGTGSAFF	TGTGCCAGCAGTTTACCAAGGGGGACAGGGTCGGCTTTCTTT
TRBD2	.	TRBV5-5	TRBJ2-7	CASSLGGGSLNEQYF	TGTGCCAGCAGCTTGGGAGGCGGGAGTCTCAACGAGCAGTACTTC
TRBD2	.	TRBV19	TRBJ2-7	CASSRGGWYEQYF	TGTGCCAGTAGTAGGGGGGGATGGTACGAGCAGTACTTC
.	.	TRBV19	TRBJ1-1	CASSISGNTEAFF	TGTGCCAGTAGTATATCGGGGAACACTGAAGCTTTCTTT
TRBD2	few	TRBV28	TRBJ2-2	CASSFTVGAGFTGELFF	TGTGCCAGCAGTTTCACCGTGGGAGCGGGGTTCACCGGGGAGCTGTTTTTT
.	.	TRBV19	TRBJ2-7	CASSSGRGSYEQYF	TGTGCCAGTAGTTCGGGCAGGGGCTCCTACGAGCAGTACTTC
.	.	TRBV10-3	TRBJ1-5	CAISEQAGGNQPQHF	TGTGCCATCAGCGAACAGGCGGGGGGCAATCAGCCCCAGCATTTT
.	.	TRBV23-1	TRBJ1-5	CASSQSRHRVGNQPQHF	TGCGCCAGCAGTCAATCACGACACAGGGTCGGCAATCAGCCCCAGCATTTT
.	.	TRBV28	TRBJ1-2	CASRAGVENYGYTF	TGTGCCAGCAGGGCAGGGGTAGAGAACTATGGCTACACCTTC
TRBD2	.	TRBV27	TRBJ2-7	CASGAGLRGEQYF	TGTGCCAGCGGAGCGGGACTCCGAGGTGAGCAGTACTTC
.	.	TRBV28	TRBJ2-7	CASSARYEQYF	TGTGCCTCCAGTGCCCGATACGAGCAGTACTTC
TRBD1	.	TRBV9	TRBJ2-1	CASSPRPGGSYNEQFF	TGTGCCAGCAGCCCCAGGCCAGGGGGATCCTACAATGAGCAGTTCTTC
.	.	TRBV11-3	TRBJ1-1	CASSNRAYTEAFF	TGTGCCAGCAGTAACAGGGCATACACTGAAGCTTTCTTT
TRBD2	.	TRBV2	TRBJ2-2	CASSEKRESSGELFF	TGTGCCAGCAGTGAAAAGCGGGAGTCTTCCGGGGAGCTGTTTTTT
.	.	TRBV11-2	TRBJ1-1	CASSSTGGSTEAFF	TGTGCCAGCAGCTCAACCGGGGGTTCCACTGAAGCTTTCTTT
.	.	TRBV5-1	TRBJ1-1	CASSPRLEGGTEAFF	TGCGCCAGCAGCCCCCGCCTGGAGGGAGGGACTGAAGCTTTCTTT
TRBD2	.	TRBV14	TRBJ2-7	CASSQDVASGSYEQYF	TGTGCCAGCAGCCAAGATGTTGCTAGCGGTTCCTACGAGCAGTACTTC